This T cell receptor (beta chain) was sequenced during a study of glioma-infiltrating T cells. Using RNA template, CDR3s of TCR alpha and beta were amplified with iRepertoire arm-PCR. TCRdb recomputed calls from the multiplex PCR reads with MiXCR, one row per CDR3 protein. The profile shows about 380,000 distinct CDR3 sequences, around 38% of them singletons. CDR1 and CDR2 (germline): DFQATT, SNEGSKA (reference sequence). V was cut by 3 bases and J by 4 bases, with 7 bases left in between. This CDR3 has 12 residues. This clonotype was detected many times. The TCR sequence derives from a human donor with low-grade glioma or glioblastoma, undergoing nonglioma brain surgery, or in good health (not recorded which). The chain employs TRBV20-1 and TRBJ1-5; D may be TRBD1 (6 bases). The sequencing sample was made of glioma tissue, nonneoplastic brain tissue, or PBMCs (not recorded which). In nucleotides, the CDR3 is TGCAGTGCTAGCCAGGGGAATCAGCCCCAGCATTTT. Protein sequence: CSASQGNQPQHF.